This passage covers 26 T cell receptor beta chains from one sample sequenced in a study of molecular identifiers for immune sequencing clone quantification. MiXCR was run by TCRdb on the PCR reads, yielding one entry per CDR3 protein. The table has 88,000 or so distinct CDR3 sequences, around 23% seen once. Sequenced material: naive CD8+ T cells from blood, with Jurkat cell RNA spiked in. Sample subset: FACS-sorted CD8+CD4-CCR7+CD45RA+ naive T cells. The receptors come from a human donor in good health. Some libraries in this study had Jurkat cell RNA spiked in.

This clonotype came up many times. V and J are TRBV6-1 and TRBJ2-4, with D possibly called TRBD1 or TRBD2 (6 bases each). This CDR3 has 16 residues. Germline values: CDR1 MNHNS, CDR2 SASEGT. V was cut by 2 bases and J by 5 bases, with 16 bases left in between. This CDR3 is CASSELFGGAENIQYF. CDR3 DNA: TGTGCCAGCAGTGAACTTTTCGGGGGCGCCGAAAACATTCAGTACTTC.

On this clonotype: A much more abundant neighbour one base away suggests this may be a read error. The rearrangement joins TRBV7-2 to TRBJ2-1; no definite D call. Trimming shortened V by 5 bases and J by 3 bases, and 14 bases separated the two germline ends. The CDR3 contains 15 residues. In germline, CDR1 is SGHTA, CDR2 FQGNSA. The CDR3 DNA reads TGTGCCAGCAGCCCGACTGGCGGAAACTACAATGAGCAGTTCTTC. Residues: CASSPTGGNYNEQFF.

This clonotype was detected many times. The chain couples TRBV28 to TRBJ1-2, with a possible D match to TRBD1 (5 bases). With 7 bases removed from V and 5 bases from J, the gap between germline ends came to 20 bases. The germline CDR1 and CDR2 sequences are MDHEN and SYDVKM. This CDR3 contains 15 residues. The CDR3 DNA reads as TGTGCCAGCACCCGGGGGACCTCGAGGCTATATGGCTACACCTTC. This translates into CASTRGTSRLYGYTF.

This clonotype appeared a single time. This chain connects TRBV19 to TRBJ2-1; 10 bases fit TRBD2. Germline V lookup: CDR1 LNHDA, CDR2 SQIVND (reference sequence). The CDR3 runs 15 residues. With 8 bases clipped from V and 0 bases from J, the junction kept 4 bases outside the gene matches. Here the CDR3 DNA reads TGTGCCAGTGGTGCTAGCGGGAGCTCCTACAATGAGCAGTTCTTC. As protein: CASGASGSSYNEQFF.

As to this clonotype: Being one base from a much bigger clone, this may be a read error. This rearrangement joins TRBV7-6 to TRBJ2-3; 8 positions match TRBD2. The CDR3 has 16 residues. V lost 1 base, J lost 4 bases, and 7 bases stayed unmatched. CDR1 and CDR2 from the germline V gene are SGHVS and FNYEAQ. The DNA for the CDR3 is TGTGCCAGCAGCTTAGGCGCGGGGGGAGGGGCAGATACGCAGTATTTT. Protein product: CASSLGAGGGADTQYF.

This clonotype appeared many times. The V call is TRBV4-1, the J call TRBJ2-1; TRBD2 matches 14 bases. The CDR3 runs 15 residues. The V gene end was trimmed by 3 bases and the J gene end by 9 bases; junction bases not matched to a gene: 4. Germline V gene sequence: CDR1 MGHRA, CDR2 YSYEKL. The CDR3: CASSQTSGGASEQFF. CDR3 bases: TGCGCCAGCAGCCAGACTAGCGGGGGGGCGAGTGAGCAGTTCTTC.

This clonotype has more than one count but fewer than ten. The V and J genes are TRBV6-2 or TRBV6-3 and TRBJ2-7, with 13 bases matching TRBD2. From germline, CDR1 is MNHEY and CDR2 SVGEGT. Losses at the gene ends were 4 bases for V and 2 bases for J; bases not matched to a gene: 11. This CDR3 is 18 amino acids long. CDR3 bases: TGTGCCAGCAGTTTGTCCTGGGGACTAGCGGGGACCACCTACGAGCAGTACTTC. It yields the protein CASSLSWGLAGTTYEQYF.

This clonotype was counted a few times. The chain recombines TRBV7-9 with TRBJ1-5; D uncertain. V dropped 0 bases and J dropped 6 bases, with 12 bases sitting between them. Germline assignment: CDR1 SEHNR and CDR2 FQNEAQ (reference sequence). This CDR3 comprises 15 residues. The CDR3 sequence is CASSLAGEFGQPQHF. The CDR3 DNA is TGTGCCAGCAGCTTAGCCGGGGAATTCGGTCAGCCCCAGCATTTT.

For the CDR3, the DNA is TGTGCCAGTAGTATAGGGACAGGTGCCACCCACGAGCAGTACTTC. It encodes CASSIGTGATHEQYF. The rearrangement links TRBV19 to TRBJ2-7; 7 nucleotides line up with TRBD1. Per germline, CDR1 LNHDA and CDR2 SQIVND (reference sequence). Germline trimming cut 1 base from V and 5 bases from J; bases unmatched to any gene: 8. CDR3 length: 15 amino acids.

As to this clonotype: Without the conserved terminal phenylalanine or tryptophan, this CDR3 likely stems from a read error. This sequence joins TRBV5-6 and TRBJ1-5; tentatively, D is TRBD1 (6 bases). Trimming shortened V by 0 bases and J by 3 bases, and 7 bases separated the two germline ends. Germline CDR1 is SGHDT and CDR2 is YYEEEE. CDR3 length: 14 residues. This CDR3 is CASSLAGDNQPQHS. CDR3 DNA sequence: TGTGCCAGCAGCTTGGCAGGGGACAATCAGCCCCAGCATTCT.

This clonotype appeared many times. J is TRBJ2-3 and V is TRBV7-9; D may be TRBD2 (6 bases). The CDR3 consists of 15 residues. The V and J ends lost 6 bases and 3 bases respectively, with 16 bases between them. Per the germline V gene, CDR1 is SEHNR and CDR2 is FQNEAQ (reference sequence). In DNA, the CDR3 is TGTGCCAGCAGGCCCGCGGGGTCCTTAACAGATACGCAGTATTTT. Translation: CASRPAGSLTDTQYF.

Of note for this clonotype: This may arise from a read error, as a much more abundant clone is one base away. The missing conserved phenylalanine or tryptophan at the end of this CDR3 makes a read error likely. The V call is TRBV30, the J call TRBJ2-7; 10 nucleotides agree with TRBD1. J gave up 6 bases and V 2 bases, and 10 bases lay outside the gene matches. Germline CDR1 and CDR2: GTSNPN and SVGIG (reference sequence). The CDR3 runs 15 residues. CDR3 in amino acids: CAWSTTGGRGSEQYL. CDR3 nucleotides: TGTGCCTGGAGTACGACAGGGGGCCGGGGTAGCGAGCAGTACCTC.

The rearrangement links TRBV30 to TRBJ1-5; D is uncertain. The CDR3 spans 12 residues. V was clipped by 4 bases and J by 6 bases, with 10 bases between them. In germline, CDR1 is GTSNPN, CDR2 SVGIG (reference sequence). The CDR3 region is CAWKGPGQPQHF. CDR3 in DNA: TGTGCCTGGAAAGGGCCGGGTCAGCCCCAGCATTTT. Supplemented by reference TRBV30 and TRBJ1-5, the full variable domain reads SQTIHQWPATLVQPVGSPLSLECTVEGTSNPNLYWYRQAAGRGLQLLFYSVGIGQISSEVPQNLSASRPQDRQFILSSKKLLLSDSGFYLCAWKGPGQPQHFGDGTRLSIL.

This clonotype was detected only once. Germline is not matched at one junction end, which may reflect a read error. The CDR3 coding sequence is TGTGCCAGCAGTTACTCGGGGCGGAGGCGCTCCTACAATGCGCAGTTCTTC. This gives the protein CASSYSGRRRSYNAQFF. This rearrangement joins TRBV6-5 to TRBJ2-1, with D possibly called TRBD1 or TRBD2 (5 bases each). The CDR3 covers 17 residues. CDR1 and CDR2 (germline): MNHEY, SVGAGI.

This clonotype occurred a few times. The chain is built from TRBV4-1 and TRBJ2-2, with D perhaps matching TRBD2 (6 bases). V was shortened by 0 bases and J by 5 bases, with 10 bases between the two germline ends. The CDR3 length is 15 residues. Germline CDR1 MGHRA, CDR2 YSYEKL. This chain's CDR3 is CASSQDTGGTGELFF. Here the CDR3 DNA reads TGCGCCAGCAGCCAAGACACCGGGGGAACCGGGGAGCTGTTTTTT.

Ten or more counts support this clonotype. The chain uses TRBV12-3 or TRBV12-4 and TRBJ2-5, with TRBD1 matching over 7 bases. Unmatched junction bases numbered 6, after V lost 4 bases and J lost 1 base. This CDR3 is built from 15 residues. The CDR3 DNA sequence: TGTGCCAGCAGTTCAACAGGGGCTCCCCAAGAGACCCAGTACTTC. Residues: CASSSTGAPQETQYF.

This clonotype occurred once. V is TRBV4-1 and J is TRBJ2-6; D remains unclear. Per germline, CDR1 MGHRA and CDR2 YSYEKL. The germline V and J ends were trimmed by 5 bases and 3 bases, with 20 bases remaining between them. This CDR3 is 18 amino acids long. The CDR3 DNA follows: TGCGCCAGCAGCGAGGTGGTATTCGGCGTCTATGGGGCCAACGTCCTGACTTTC. Encoded protein: CASSEVVFGVYGANVLTF.

The chain links TRBV29-1 to TRBJ2-1, with TRBD2 matching over 14 bases. The junction had 6 bases not matched to a gene; V was cut back by 3 bases and J by 2 bases. This CDR3 contains 17 residues. Per the germline V gene, CDR1 is SQVTM and CDR2 is ANQGSEA. CDR3 DNA sequence: TGCAGCGTTGAGGGACTAGCGGGAGCTGGGGCCTACAATGAGCAGTTCTTC. Amino acid sequence: CSVEGLAGAGAYNEQFF.

The rearrangement joins TRBV6-5 to TRBJ1-2, with 8 bases aligning to TRBD1. This CDR3 is built from 15 residues. V lost 2 bases to trimming and J lost 0 bases; unmatched junction nucleotides: 2. In germline, CDR1 is MNHEY, CDR2 SVGAGI. As DNA, the CDR3 is TGTGCCAGCAGTTACGGGACAGGAACTAACTATGGCTACACCTTC. It specifies CASSYGTGTNYGYTF.

This clonotype was recorded at least ten times. The chain joins TRBV18 to TRBJ2-2; D is perhaps TRBD1 (6 bases). V dropped 3 bases and J dropped 0 bases, with 14 bases sitting between them. CDR1 is KGHSH and CDR2 is LQKENI in the germline V gene. The CDR3 length is 17 residues. CDR3 sequence: CASSPHEAGANTGELFF. DNA of the CDR3: TGTGCCAGCTCACCCCATGAAGCAGGGGCGAACACCGGGGAGCTGTTTTTT.

Ten or more counts support this clonotype. V gene TRBV29-1 combines with J gene TRBJ1-4; unclear D gene. Germline V gives CDR1 SQVTM, CDR2 ANQGSEA. The V end was cut by 5 bases, the J end by 6 bases, with 13 bases between. CDR3 length equals 13 residues. The CDR3 nucleotides are TGCAGCGTTAACGGACTAGAGGATGAAAAACTGTTTTTT. It translates to CSVNGLEDEKLFF.

This clonotype was picked up many times. V usage is TRBV4-3 and J usage is TRBJ2-3; D remains ambiguous. This CDR3 contains 16 residues. Per germline, CDR1 LGHNA and CDR2 YSLEER. V was cut by 0 bases and J by 0 bases, with 10 bases left in between. In nucleotides, the CDR3 is TGCGCCAGCAGCCAAGATGGTACGCATAGCACAGATACGCAGTATTTT. Residues: CASSQDGTHSTDTQYF.

This clonotype has only a few counts. The chain uses TRBV28 and TRBJ2-5; 11 positions agree with TRBD2. V was clipped by 7 bases and J by 4 bases; unmatched bases: 2. The germline CDR1 and CDR2 sequences are MDHEN and SYDVKM. This CDR3 has 13 residues. CDR3 nucleotide sequence: TGTGCCAGCAACCTAGCGGGAGGAGAGACCCAGTACTTC. It specifies CASNLAGGETQYF.

Regarding this clonotype: One end of the junction varies from germline; a read error may be responsible. The J gene is TRBJ2-1, the V gene TRBV5-3; 7 nucleotides agree with TRBD1. TRBV5-3 counts as an open reading frame of uncertain function. CDR3 length: 15 amino acids. The CDR3 region has the DNA TGTGCCAGCAGCTGGACAGGTAGCTCCTACAATGAGCAGTTCTTC. As protein: CASSWTGSSYNEQFF.

The chain links TRBV7-9 to TRBJ2-7; D may be TRBD2 (6 bases). The CDR3 contains 17 residues. The V and J ends lost 5 bases and 9 bases respectively, with 29 bases between them. In germline, CDR1 is SEHNR, CDR2 FQNEAQ (reference sequence). CDR3 nucleotide sequence: TGTGCCAGCAGCCCCGGAGGGCTGGGTGGTGCTGCCACGGGGCAGTACTTC. It encodes CASSPGGLGGAATGQYF.

This clonotype was counted many times. The gene calls are TRBV20-1 and TRBJ1-1; 7 positions agree with TRBD1. The CDR3 is made up of 15 amino acids. Germline loops: CDR1 DFQATT, CDR2 SNEGSKA (reference sequence). The V gene end was trimmed by 3 bases and the J gene end by 5 bases; junction bases not matched to a gene: 12. CDR3 DNA sequence: TGCAGTGCTAGCCGGGACAGAGATCAGGGTACTGAAGCTTTCTTT. Translated, it gives CSASRDRDQGTEAFF.